This TCR beta chain was identified in a study of human T cells and chemical hapten exposure. Study information: Sensitization used 2% DPC on approximately 2 cm by approximately 2 cm upper inner arm skin.

This CDR3 contains 12 residues. Germline lookup yields CDR1 MDHEN and CDR2 SYDVKM. Trimming stripped 7 bases from V and 6 bases from J, with 10 bases between. Individual cDNA molecules in this library carried unique molecular identifiers. TCRdb independently ran MiXCR on the RACE reads; one entry per CDR3 protein. In the table there are about 300,000 distinct CDR3 sequences, 5.5% of which are singletons. Time point described: pre-sensitization, week 0. Noted treatment: therapeutic diphenylcyclopropenone sensitization with weekly scalp DPC. Each patch test followed a blood draw. The authors' total RNA extraction used unfractionated whole blood. This clonotype was detected ten times or more.

Material: whole blood, obtained in connection with sensitization to the hapten diphenylcyclopropenone (DPC). The source is a young woman with alopecia areata. Some clones in this sample may be carry-over from other donors' samples. The chain joins TRBV28 to TRBJ1-5; D gene ambiguous. CDR3 in amino acids: CASTHLRQPQHF. In DNA form, the CDR3 reads TGTGCCAGCACCCATTTACGTCAGCCCCAGCATTTT. Looking up the rest from reference TRBV28 and TRBJ1-5 gives the full variable domain: DVKVTQSSRYLVKRTGEKVFLECVQDMDHENMFWYRQDPGLGLRLIYFSYDVKMKEKGDIPEGYSVSREKKERFSLILESASTNQTSMYLCASTHLRQPQHFGDGTRLSIL.